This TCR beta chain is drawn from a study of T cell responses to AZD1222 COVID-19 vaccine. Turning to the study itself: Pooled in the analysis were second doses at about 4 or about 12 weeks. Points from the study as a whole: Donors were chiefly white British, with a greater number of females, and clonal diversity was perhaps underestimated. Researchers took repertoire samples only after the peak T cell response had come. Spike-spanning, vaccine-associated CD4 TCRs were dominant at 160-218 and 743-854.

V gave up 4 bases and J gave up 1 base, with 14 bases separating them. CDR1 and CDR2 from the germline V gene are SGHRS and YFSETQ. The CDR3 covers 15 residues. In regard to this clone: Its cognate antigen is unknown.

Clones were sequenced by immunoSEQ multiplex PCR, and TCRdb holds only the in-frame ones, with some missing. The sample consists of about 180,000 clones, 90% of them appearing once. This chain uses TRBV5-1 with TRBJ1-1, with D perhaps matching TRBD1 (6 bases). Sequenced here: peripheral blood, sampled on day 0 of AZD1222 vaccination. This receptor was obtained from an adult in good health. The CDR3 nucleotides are TGCGCCAGCAGCCCGGATGGGGGCGCGAACACTGAAGCTTTCTTT. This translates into CASSPDGGANTEAFF. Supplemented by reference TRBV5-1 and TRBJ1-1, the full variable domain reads KAGVTQTPRYLIKTRGQQVTLSCSPISGHRSVSWYQQTPGQGLQFLFEYFSETQRNKGNFPGRFSGRQFSNSRSEMNVSTLELGDSALYLCASSPDGGANTEAFFGQGTRLTVV.